The sequence of this T cell receptor (beta chain) was determined in a study of cytomegalovirus exposure and HLA in healthy donors. PCR employed 60 Vbeta and 13 Jbeta primers. TCRdb keeps only in-frame clones here, not all; method: immunoSEQ multiplex PCR. The sample has hundreds of thousands of clones; around 89% are singletons. To note about this clone: Its antigen is not identified.

Study-wide results and caveats: A few chains linked to CMV were shown in vitro to be specific for CMV antigens. A missense variant in DCLRE1C was later tied to TCR beta V- and J-gene trimming.

V lost 6 bases and J 5 bases, leaving 19 bases between the germline ends. Per the germline V gene, CDR1 is MDHEN and CDR2 is SYDVKM. CDR3 length equals 16 residues. Sequencing was carried out using PBMCs. The receptor was isolated from a young woman in good health and CMV-seronegative. The chain recombines TRBV28 with TRBJ2-2; a possible D gene is TRBD2 (5 bases). As DNA, the CDR3 is TGTGCCAGCAGCTACGGCGTGGGAGCAATTACCGGGGAGCTGTTTTTT. Translation gives CASSYGVGAITGELFF.